This paragraph reports one TCR beta chain. Its antigen is currently unknown. The data belong to a study of CXCR3-negative and CXCR3-positive naive CD8 T cells. Each TRB cDNA library was prepared by 5' RACE (with UMI labels). TCRdb reworked the 5' RACE reads into one entry per CDR3 protein, no DNA. The ten most abundant clones cover roughly 1.8% of a sample with 70,000 to 95,000 distinct CDR3 sequences. Study results and caveats: Both naive subsets showed comparably high diversity, and memory CD8+ cells showed much lower diversity.

The CDR3 sequence is 16 residues long. Germline V CDR1 and CDR2: MGHRA, YSYEKL. The chain employs TRBV4-1 and TRBJ2-5. The source of this sequence is a human donor in good health. Some clones in this sample may be carry-over from other donors' samples. Source material: naive CXCR3- CD8+ T cells from blood. The subset is: CD45RO-CCR7+CD27+CD95- naive CD8+ T cells lacking CXCR3 (TNR3-). The CDR3 loop reads CASSQGVGRNSETQYF.